The sample holds a few counts of the clone carrying this T cell receptor (beta chain). PCR primers comprised 60 Vbeta and 13 Jbeta primers. Assay: immunoSEQ multiplex PCR; the TCRdb copy retains only in-frame clones and omits some. The sample lists around 190,000 clones, roughly 80% occurring once. This specimen comes from a study of cytomegalovirus exposure and HLA in healthy donors. Germline CDR1 MNHNS, CDR2 SASEGT. The CDR3 contains 13 residues. V lost 8 bases and J lost 8; bases outside the gene matches: 9. The material sequenced was PBMCs. The receptor was derived from a female donor in good health and CMV-seronegative. The chain couples TRBV6-1 to TRBJ1-2; the match to TRBD1 covers 9 bases. The CDR3, as DNA: TGTGCCAGCGGGCGGGACAGGGTAGCAGGCTACACCTTC. It codes for CASGRDRVAGYTF.